This is a list of T cell receptor beta chains from one sample in a study of blood T cell repertoires in COVID-19. The data were produced by immunoSEQ multiplex PCR, yet TCRdb's version contains in-frame clones alone and is incomplete. This repertoire shows approximately 250,000 clones, less than 85% found once; its top ten account for about 5%. Material: peripheral blood. These receptors originate from a man aged 60 to 69 who had recovered from COVID-19. Each CDR3 is given with its conserved first and last residue. D genes are given only for firm matches. A clone size is listed for some rows: how often the clone was seen (once, few, many), or a class if it is expanded.

CDR3	DNA	V	J	D	size
CASRGWGTGADTQYF	TGCGCCAGTAGGGGTTGGGGGACAGGGGCGGATACGCAGTATTTT	TRBV19	TRBJ2-3	TRBD1	NA
CASSAPGQSAANYGYTF	TGTGCCAGTAGTGCCCCGGGACAGTCGGCCGCTAACTATGGCTACACCTTC	TRBV19	TRBJ1-2	TRBD1	NA
CASSLELAAPEQYF	TGTGCCAGCAGCTTGGAACTAGCGGCCCCTGAGCAGTACTTC	TRBV5-6	TRBJ2-7	TRBD2	NA
CASSTSGTGGQYEQYF	TGCGCCAGCAGCACCTCCGGGACAGGGGGCCAGTACGAGCAGTACTTC	TRBV5-1	TRBJ2-7	TRBD1	few
CASSMGQGVSEAFF	TGCGCCAGCAGCATGGGACAGGGGGTCTCTGAAGCTTTCTTT	TRBV5-1	TRBJ1-1	TRBD1	NA
CATSDLVSDEQFF	TGTGCCACCAGTGATTTAGTCAGTGATGAGCAGTTCTTC	TRBV24-1	TRBJ2-1	NA	NA
CASSPIVSSSGRSSEQYF	TGTGCCAGCTCACCAATCGTTTCGTCTAGCGGGAGAAGTAGCGAGCAGTACTTC	TRBV18	TRBJ2-7	TRBD2	NA
CAWSSSGSYEQYF	TGTGCCTGGAGTTCTAGCGGGAGCTACGAGCAGTACTTC	TRBV30	TRBJ2-7	TRBD2	NA
CASRPSGTTNTGELFF	TGTGCCAGCCGCCCTAGTGGGACAACGAACACCGGGGAGCTGTTTTTT	TRBV7-2	TRBJ2-2	NA	NA
CASSAGAGRTGELFF	TGTGCCAGCAGCGCGGGGGCGGGAAGGACCGGGGAGCTGTTTTTT	TRBV5-8	TRBJ2-2	NA	NA
CASSSSGLAKNIQYF	TGTGCCAGCAGTTCTAGCGGGCTAGCCAAAAACATTCAGTACTTC	TRBV28	TRBJ2-4	TRBD2	NA
CASSLGGIAEAFF	TGTGCCAGCAGTTTGGGAGGAATCGCTGAAGCTTTCTTT	TRBV12-3/TRBV12-4	TRBJ1-1	NA	NA
CAWSRTSYYEQYF	TGTGCCTGGAGCCGGACTAGCTACTACGAGCAGTACTTC	TRBV30	TRBJ2-7	TRBD2	NA
CASSALGLASTDTQYF	TGTGCCAGCAGCGCCCTGGGACTAGCTTCCACAGATACGCAGTATTTT	TRBV9	TRBJ2-3	TRBD2	NA
CASSNRAGELFF	TGTGCCAGCAGTAACAGGGCCGGGGAGCTGTTTTTT	TRBV28	TRBJ2-2	NA	NA
CASNLGTGSVHGYTF	TGTGCCAGCAACCTAGGGACAGGGTCTGTGCATGGCTACACCTTC	TRBV2	TRBJ1-2	TRBD1	NA
CASQRQPGTSLNEQFF	TGTGCCAGTCAACGTCAACCCGGGACTAGCCTAAATGAGCAGTTCTTC	TRBV5-4	TRBJ2-1	TRBD2	NA
CASSQDPRGHYEQYF	TGTGCCAGCAGCCAAGATCCCCGGGGACACTACGAGCAGTACTTC	TRBV3-1/TRBV3-2	TRBJ2-7	NA	once
CASSSTPGELFF	TGTGCCAGCAGCTCAACACCCGGGGAGCTGTTTTTT	TRBV11-3	TRBJ2-2	NA	once
CASSLGGTSGSLLF	TGTGCCAGCAGCCTAGGGGGGACTAGCGGGAGCCTACTCTTC	TRBV11-2	TRBJ2-1	TRBD2	NA
CASSLGTSNNEQYF	TGTGCCAGCAGCTTGGGGACTAGTAACAACGAGCAGTACTTC	TRBV7-8	TRBJ2-7	TRBD2	NA
CATSRGGGNYEQYF	TGTGCCACCAGCAGAGGGGGCGGGAACTACGAGCAGTACTTC	TRBV15	TRBJ2-7	NA	NA
CASSFSNTDTQYF	TGTGCCAGCAGTTTTAGTAACACAGATACGCAGTATTTT	TRBV12-3/TRBV12-4	TRBJ2-3	NA	NA
CASSIGADGSPLHF	TGTGCCAGTAGTATAGGAGCGGACGGGTCACCCCTCCACTTT	TRBV19	TRBJ1-6	NA	once
CASSQDRDTEQYF	TGTGCCAGCAGCCAAGATCGGGACACCGAGCAGTACTTC	TRBV7-3	TRBJ2-7	NA	NA
CASSPRIGEQPQHF	TGTGCCAGCTCACCGCGGATCGGTGAGCAGCCCCAGCATTTT	TRBV18	TRBJ1-5	NA	NA